Below, one TCR beta chain is given with its context. This entry comes from a study of shared clonotypes between healthy human individuals. Germline CDR1 SGHDN, CDR2 FVKESK. V was pared by 1 base and J by 2 bases, with 10 bases between. This CDR3 has 15 residues. Clones were read by immunoSEQ multiplex PCR, and TCRdb kept only the in-frame ones, dropping some. The sample consists of about 1,500,000 clones, over 95% of them appearing once. This rearrangement joins TRBV14 to TRBJ2-3; D unclear. The receptor was derived from a man aged 25-45 years in good health. The source material was naive CD4+ T cells sorted from blood. Sample subset: CD45RA+ positively selected. The CDR3 is CASSQALENTDTQYF. CDR3 nucleotide sequence: TGTGCCAGCAGCCAAGCACTTGAGAACACAGATACGCAGTATTTT.